The clone carrying this TCR beta chain was seen only once. Antigen: not known. This sample was included in a study of graft-versus-host responses after intestinal transplantation. Sequencing used immunoSEQ multiplex PCR; TCRdb keeps in-frame clones, though not all of them. The sample lists approximately 130,000 clones; approximately 94% were seen once. The sample consisted of unstimulated CD4+ T cells sorted from spleen or lymph node cells, taken before intestinal transplant. The source is a human donor who received an intestinal transplant.

The CDR3 DNA follows: TGCGCCAGCAGCCAAAGCAAGAACACTGAAGCTTTCTTT. Its translation is CASSQSKNTEAFF. The V call is TRBV5-1, the J call TRBJ1-1; D uncertain. This CDR3 is 13 amino acids long. The ends were cut back, 4 bases at V and 1 base at J, with 8 bases in the middle. Germline V lookup: CDR1 SGHRS, CDR2 YFSETQ. The full variable domain, rest sourced from reference TRBV5-1 and TRBJ1-1, is KAGVTQTPRYLIKTRGQQVTLSCSPISGHRSVSWYQQTPGQGLQFLFEYFSETQRNKGNFPGRFSGRQFSNSRSEMNVSTLELGDSALYLCASSQSKNTEAFFGQGTRLTVV.